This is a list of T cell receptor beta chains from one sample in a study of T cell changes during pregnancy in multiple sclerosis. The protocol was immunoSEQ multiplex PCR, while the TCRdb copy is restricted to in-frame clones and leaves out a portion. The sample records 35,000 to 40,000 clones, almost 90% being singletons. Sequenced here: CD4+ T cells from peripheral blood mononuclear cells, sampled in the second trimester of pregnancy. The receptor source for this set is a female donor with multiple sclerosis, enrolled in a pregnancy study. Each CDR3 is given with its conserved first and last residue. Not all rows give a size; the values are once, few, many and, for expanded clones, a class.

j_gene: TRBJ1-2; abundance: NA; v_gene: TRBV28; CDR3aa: CASSPPGNYGYTF
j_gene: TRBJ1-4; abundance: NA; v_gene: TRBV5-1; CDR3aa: CASSLTTTGASNEKLFF
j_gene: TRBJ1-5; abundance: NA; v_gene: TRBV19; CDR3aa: CASSPRDRGLNQPQHF
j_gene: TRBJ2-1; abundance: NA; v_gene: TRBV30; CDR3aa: CAWSSRTGLATYNEQFF
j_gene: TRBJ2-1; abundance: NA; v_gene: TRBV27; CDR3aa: CASSGAGEKYNEQFF
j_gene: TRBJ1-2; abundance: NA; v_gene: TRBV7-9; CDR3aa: CASSLISGTGNYGYTF
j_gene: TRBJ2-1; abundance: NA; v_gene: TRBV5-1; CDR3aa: CASSSGTSGALSSYNEQFF
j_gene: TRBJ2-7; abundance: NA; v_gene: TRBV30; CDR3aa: CAWRPEASGTKEQYF
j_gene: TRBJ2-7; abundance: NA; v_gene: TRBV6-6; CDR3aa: CASSGGSYEQYF
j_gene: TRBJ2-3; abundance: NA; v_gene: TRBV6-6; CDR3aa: CASTHGDTQYF
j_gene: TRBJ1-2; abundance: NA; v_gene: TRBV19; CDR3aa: CASSIGQITYGYTF
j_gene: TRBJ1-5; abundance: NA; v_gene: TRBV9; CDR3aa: CASSAQMTDQPQHF
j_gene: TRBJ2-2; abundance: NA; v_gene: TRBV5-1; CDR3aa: CASRQDRGRELFF
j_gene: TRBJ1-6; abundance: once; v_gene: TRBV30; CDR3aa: CAWTKVGLNSPLHF
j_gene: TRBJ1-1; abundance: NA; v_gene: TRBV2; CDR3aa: CASRGGQGGNTEAFF
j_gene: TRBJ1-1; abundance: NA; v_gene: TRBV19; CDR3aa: CASSIALAGAQSAAFF
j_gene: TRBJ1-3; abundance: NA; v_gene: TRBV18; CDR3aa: CASSLTPSGSGNTIYF
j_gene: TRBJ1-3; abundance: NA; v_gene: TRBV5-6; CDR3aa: CASSLGELRHSGNTIYF
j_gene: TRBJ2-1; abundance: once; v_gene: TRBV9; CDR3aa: CASSVGTSGNSEQFF
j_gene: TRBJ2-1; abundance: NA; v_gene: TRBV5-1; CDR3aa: CASSLVGQGVWNEQFF
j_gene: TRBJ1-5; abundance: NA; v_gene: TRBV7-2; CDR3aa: CASSPGTGDQPQHF
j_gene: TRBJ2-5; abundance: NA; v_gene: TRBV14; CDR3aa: CASSYYSGLPQETQYF
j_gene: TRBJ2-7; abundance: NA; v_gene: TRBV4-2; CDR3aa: CASSREGLSYEQYF
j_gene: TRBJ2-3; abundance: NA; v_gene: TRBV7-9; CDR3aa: CASSAGGQGRLTDTQYF
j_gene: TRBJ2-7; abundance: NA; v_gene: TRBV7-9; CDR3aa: CASKKGQTGYEQYF
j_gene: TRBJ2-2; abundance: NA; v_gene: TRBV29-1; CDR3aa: CSVVAGGPSGELFF
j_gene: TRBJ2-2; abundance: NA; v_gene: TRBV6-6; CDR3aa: CASSPPGQGHTGELFF
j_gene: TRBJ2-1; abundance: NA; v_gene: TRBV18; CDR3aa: CASSRKRDNYNEQFF
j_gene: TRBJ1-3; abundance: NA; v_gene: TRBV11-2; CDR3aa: CASSRTGGRNTIYF
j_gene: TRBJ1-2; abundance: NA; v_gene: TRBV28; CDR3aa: CASSLDPGQNYGYTF
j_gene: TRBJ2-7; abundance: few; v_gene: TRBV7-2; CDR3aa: CASSSWTSGSHEQYF
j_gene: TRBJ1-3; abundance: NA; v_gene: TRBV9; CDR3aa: CASSGGQHSGNTIYF
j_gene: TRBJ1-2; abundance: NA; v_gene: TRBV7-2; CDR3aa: CASSLDRASYGYTF
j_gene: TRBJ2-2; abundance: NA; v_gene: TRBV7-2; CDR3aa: CASSSRTGINTGELFF
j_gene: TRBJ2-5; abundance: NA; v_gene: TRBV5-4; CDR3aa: CASSLAGGRGRAGETQYF
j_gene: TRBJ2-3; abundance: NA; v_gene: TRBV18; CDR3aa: CASSLNRGSTDTQYF
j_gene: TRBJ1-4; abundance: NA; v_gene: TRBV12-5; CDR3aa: CASGVTGGEKLFF
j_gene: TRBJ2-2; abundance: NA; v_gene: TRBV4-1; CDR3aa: CASSQAGLDTGELFF
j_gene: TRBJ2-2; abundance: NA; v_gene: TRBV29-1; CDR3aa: CAWGESTGELFF
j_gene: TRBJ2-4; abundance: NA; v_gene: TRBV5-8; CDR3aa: CASSQLAGKNIQYF
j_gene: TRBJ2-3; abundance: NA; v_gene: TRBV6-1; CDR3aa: CASRNRGRTDTQYF
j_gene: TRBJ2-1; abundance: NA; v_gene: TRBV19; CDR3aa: CASSTLGQGPNEQFF
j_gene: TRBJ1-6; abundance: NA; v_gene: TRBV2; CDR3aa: CASSVSSPLHF
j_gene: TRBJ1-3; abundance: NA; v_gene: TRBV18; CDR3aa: CASSPFAGTSGNTIYF
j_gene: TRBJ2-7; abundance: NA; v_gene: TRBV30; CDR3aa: CAWEMGGYEQYF
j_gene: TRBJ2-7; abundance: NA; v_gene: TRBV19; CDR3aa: CASSIFPLGGSYEQYF
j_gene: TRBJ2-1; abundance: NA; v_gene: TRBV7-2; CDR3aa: CASSVGPGRGYNEQFF
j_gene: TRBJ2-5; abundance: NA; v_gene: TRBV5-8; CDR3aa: CASSSGQGARETQYF
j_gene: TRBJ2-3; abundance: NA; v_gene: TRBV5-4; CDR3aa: CASSTGVGLADTDTQYF
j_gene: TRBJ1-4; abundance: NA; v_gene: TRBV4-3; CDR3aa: CASSQVPGTVGEKLFF